Listed below are T cell receptor beta chains from one sample, sequenced in a study of IL-17A CD8 T cells in psoriatic arthritis synovium. The assay was immunoSEQ multiplex PCR, and TCRdb's table has in-frame clones only and misses some. This sample carries 2,100 or so clones, 72% of them seen once, and the ten largest clones take roughly a tenth. Sample: memory CD8+ T cells from synovial fluid. All receptors derive from a human donor with psoriatic arthritis. CDR3s include the opening cysteine and the closing phenylalanine or tryptophan. The D gene is left open where the match is weak. Size is omitted from some rows. Given values are once, few, many or a class for expanded clones.

J,V,size,D,DNA,CDR3
TRBJ2-1,TRBV11-2,.,TRBD2,TGTGCCAGCAGCCCACCCCCCGGGACTAGTAGTATTTGGCAGTTCTTC,CASSPPPGTSSIWQFF
TRBJ2-1,TRBV7-2,.,TRBD2,TGTGCCAGCAGCTTAACTAGCGGGAAGTATGAGCAGTTCTTC,CASSLTSGKYEQFF
TRBJ2-1,TRBV6-5,.,TRBD1,TGTGCCAGCAGTTACTCGACAGGGCCGGGATACAATGAGCAGTTCTTC,CASSYSTGPGYNEQFF
TRBJ1-1,TRBV29-1,hyperexpanded,.,TGCAGCGTTGAGGTCAACACTGAAGCTTTCTTT,CSVEVNTEAFF
TRBJ2-6,TRBV9,.,.,TGTGCCAGCAGCTTCTCCTTTCTAGGTGGCCCTGGGGCCAACGTCCTGACTTTC,CASSFSFLGGPGANVLTF
TRBJ2-1,TRBV14,.,TRBD2,TGTGCCAGCAGCCGGATGACGGGAGGATCCTACAATGAGCAGTTCTTC,CASSRMTGGSYNEQFF
TRBJ2-5,TRBV19,few,TRBD2,TGTGCCAGTAGTATACTAGCGGGAGGGCCAGAGACCCAGTACTTC,CASSILAGGPETQYF
TRBJ2-7,TRBV7-6,.,.,TGTGCCAGCAGCTTAGTGGCGGAGTTAAGCTCCTACGAGCAGTACTTC,CASSLVAELSSYEQYF
TRBJ2-1,TRBV2,large,TRBD2,TGTGCCAGCGGGCTAGCGGGTTACAATGAGCAGTTCTTC,CASGLAGYNEQFF
TRBJ2-6,TRBV7-9,few,TRBD1,TGTGCCAGCAGCTTACCCTGGGACAGGGGAAGTACTGGGGCCAACGTCCTGACTTTC,CASSLPWDRGSTGANVLTF
TRBJ1-1,TRBV4-3,.,.,TGCGCCAGCAGCCAAGATTTAAGGGTGAGGGTGGACACTGAAGCTTTCTTT,CASSQDLRVRVDTEAFF
TRBJ2-7,TRBV18,.,.,TGTGCCAGCTCACCAGGGGGCTACGAGCAGTACTTC,CASSPGGYEQYF
TRBJ1-1,TRBV5-4,few,.,TGTGCCAGCAGCCCCGGCTCGGGGACCACTGAAGCTTTCTTT,CASSPGSGTTEAFF
TRBJ1-4,TRBV27,.,.,TGTGCCAGCAGTGTTCGGGCAGCCTCTAATGAAAAACTGTTTTTT,CASSVRAASNEKLFF
TRBJ2-6,TRBV11-3,.,.,TGTGCCAGCAGCATCGTTCCATCTCGACAAAGTCGGGCCAACGTCCTGACTTTC,CASSIVPSRQSRANVLTF
TRBJ2-7,TRBV19,.,TRBD1,TGTGCCAGTAGTGTGGGGACAGGGCCCTACGAGCAGTACTTC,CASSVGTGPYEQYF
TRBJ2-2,TRBV18,.,TRBD2,TGTGCCAGCTCACCGACAAGCGGGGGGTACACCGGGGAGCTGTTTTTT,CASSPTSGGYTGELFF